Below are 25 T cell receptor beta chains sequenced from a single sample in a study of neurological immune-mediated disorders. TCRdb re-called the 5' RACE reads with MiXCR, one entry per CDR3 protein. The sample holds 71,000 or so distinct CDR3 sequences, roughly 15% seen once. The time point here: longitudinal time-point 1 (baseline). Specimen: PBMCs. The receptors shown here come from a female donor with HTLV-1-associated myelopathy (HAM/TSP).

This clonotype appeared many times. V is TRBV20-1 and J is TRBJ2-7; no firm D call. Trimming took 3 bases from V and 0 from J, leaving 9 bases between them. The CDR3 has 13 amino acids. The germline CDR1 and CDR2 sequences are DFQATT and SNEGSKA (reference sequence). CDR3 residues: CSASSTASYEQYF. DNA for the CDR3: TGCAGTGCTAGCTCGACGGCCTCCTACGAGCAGTACTTC.

This clonotype was counted at least ten times. The rearrangement uses TRBV5-8 and TRBJ1-2, with D uncertain. The CDR3 length is 14 residues. The ends were cut back, 0 bases at V and 2 bases at J, with 8 bases in the middle. Per the germline V gene, CDR1 is SGHTS and CDR2 is YDEGEE. CDR3 DNA: TGTGCCAGCAGCTTGGTTTGGGGAAACTATGGCTACACCTTC. Residues: CASSLVWGNYGYTF.

This clonotype has a single count. V usage is TRBV30 and J usage is TRBJ1-1, with D maybe TRBD1 (6 bases). There are 16 residues in the CDR3. Per the germline V gene, CDR1 is GTSNPN and CDR2 is SVGIG (reference sequence). The V gene lost 0 bases and the J gene lost 5 bases, with 19 bases spanning the gap. The CDR3 is CAWSVIGGGGKTEAFF. DNA for the CDR3: TGTGCCTGGAGTGTAATCGGCGGGGGCGGCAAAACTGAAGCTTTCTTT.

This clonotype was recorded many times. The rearrangement links TRBV5-1 to TRBJ2-5; possible D gene TRBD2, 5 bases. CDR3 size: 14 residues. V was clipped by 0 bases and J by 3 bases, with 9 bases between them. Germline V gene data show CDR1 as SGHRS and CDR2 as YFSETQ. The DNA of the CDR3 is TGCGCCAGCAGCTTGGTGGCCGGGGAAGAGACCCAGTACTTC. Translating gives CASSLVAGEETQYF.

The rearrangement joins TRBV6-6 to TRBJ2-1; perhaps D is TRBD1 or TRBD2 (6 bases each). V dropped 8 bases and J dropped 0 bases, with 11 bases sitting between them. The V gene's germline CDR1 is MNHNY and CDR2 SVGAGI (reference sequence). The CDR3 contains 14 residues. The CDR3 sequence: CASCWGASYNEQFF. The CDR3 DNA is TGTGCCAGCTGCTGGGGGGCCTCCTACAATGAGCAGTTCTTC.

This clonotype was recorded many times. The chain has TRBV20-1 and TRBJ1-6; D remains ambiguous. V dropped 2 bases and J dropped 9 bases, with 11 bases sitting between them. There are 13 residues in the CDR3. Germline CDR1 is DFQATT and CDR2 is SNEGSKA (reference sequence). The CDR3 protein is CSARPMSGSPLHF. The CDR3 nucleotides are TGCAGTGCTAGACCGATGAGCGGTTCACCCCTCCACTTT.

Ten or more counts support this clonotype. The chain employs TRBV12-3 or TRBV12-4 and TRBJ2-3, with TRBD2 identical over 7 bases. There are 15 residues in the CDR3. Trimming removed 5 bases from V and 4 bases from J; junction bases left unmatched: 9. CDR3 protein: CASSRGLEGPDTQYF. The CDR3 DNA is TGTGCCAGCAGTAGAGGACTAGAGGGCCCAGATACGCAGTATTTT.

In this sample, this clonotype is medium-sized. This chain uses TRBV5-1 with TRBJ2-7; no clear D. V was pared by 1 base and J by 3 bases, with 11 bases between. Germline values: CDR1 SGHRS, CDR2 YFSETQ. This CDR3 has 14 amino acids. Written as DNA, the CDR3 is TGCGCCAGCAGCTTGACACCCGGTTTCTACGAGCAGTACTTC. It yields the protein CASSLTPGFYEQYF.

This clonotype has ten or more counts. The chain has TRBV20-1 and TRBJ2-3, with a weak D call TRBD1 (6 bases). This CDR3 has 15 residues. CDR1 and CDR2 from the germline V gene are DFQATT and SNEGSKA (reference sequence). V was cut by 5 bases and J by 2 bases, with 17 bases left in between. This CDR3 reads CSAPPVGGYTDTQYF. In nucleotides, the CDR3 is TGCAGTGCTCCCCCAGTAGGGGGTTACACAGATACGCAGTATTTT.

This clonotype occurred many times. CDR3 in amino acids: CASSLSRGGSTGELFF. The CDR3 bases are TGTGCCAGCAGCCTTTCGCGGGGGGGCAGCACCGGGGAGCTGTTTTTT. The V and J genes are TRBV7-2 and TRBJ2-2; 9 nucleotides line up with TRBD2. The CDR3 covers 16 residues. Germline CDR1 and CDR2: SGHTA and FQGNSA. V lost 5 bases, J lost 4 bases, and 8 bases stayed unmatched.

Many counts were recorded for this clonotype. The chain has TRBV9 and TRBJ2-7, with 8 nucleotides matching TRBD1. This CDR3 is built from 15 residues. The junction had 10 bases not matched to a gene; V was cut back by 4 bases and J by 4 bases. CDR1 is SGDLS and CDR2 is YYNGEE in the germline V gene. The CDR3 is CASSQFSGGSYEQYF. The CDR3 DNA reads TGTGCCAGCAGCCAATTCTCAGGGGGCAGTTACGAGCAGTACTTC.

Regarding this clonotype: A much more abundant neighbour one base away suggests this may be a read error. This sequence joins TRBV3-1 and TRBJ2-1; tentatively, D is TRBD2 (5 bases). The ends were cut back, 2 bases at V and 7 bases at J, with 18 bases in the middle. This CDR3 comprises 16 residues. The V gene's germline CDR1 is LGHDT and CDR2 YNNKEL (reference sequence). CDR3 bases: TGTGCCAGCAGCCAATCGGTCCAGCGGTGGAAAAATGAGCAGTTCTTC. This encodes CASSQSVQRWKNEQFF.

This clonotype was counted only a few times. The rearrangement uses TRBV12-3 or TRBV12-4 and TRBJ2-2; D remains ambiguous. The CDR3 consists of 16 residues. Trimming shortened V by 8 bases and J by 5 bases, and 21 bases separated the two germline ends. The DNA for the CDR3 is TGTGCCAGCGTCGCGAACGGGTGGGGTTGGACCGGGGAGCTGTTTTTT. Translating it yields CASVANGWGWTGELFF.

At least ten counts were recorded for this clonotype. The J gene is TRBJ1-2, the V gene TRBV28, with D possibly being TRBD1 (5 bases). This CDR3 spans 13 amino acids. CDR1 MDHEN and CDR2 SYDVKM come from the germline V gene. Trimming took 5 bases from V and 5 from J, leaving 12 bases between them. The CDR3 loop reads CASSGRDGYGYTF. The CDR3 DNA sequence: TGTGCCAGCAGTGGCCGGGACGGATATGGCTACACCTTC.

The table lists this clonotype with many counts. The chain carries TRBV6-2 or TRBV6-3 and TRBJ2-3, with 8 positions matching TRBD2. V dropped 7 bases and J dropped 4; count of bases not matched to a gene: 4. The CDR3 has 13 amino acids. Germline CDR1 and CDR2: MNHEY and SVGEGT. CDR3 residues: CASKRGTADTQYF. DNA for the CDR3: TGTGCCAGCAAGCGGGGGACGGCAGATACGCAGTATTTT.

This clonotype has ten or more counts. The chain links TRBV11-1 to TRBJ2-5; D gene unclear. The germline V and J ends were trimmed by 5 bases and 5 bases, with 15 bases remaining between them. The germline gives CDR1 SGHAT, CDR2 FQDESV (reference sequence). The CDR3 length is 14 residues. The CDR3 bases are TGTGCCAGCAGCCTTCCCGGGTCGCCGGAGACCCAGTACTTC. Translated, it gives CASSLPGSPETQYF.

Here the CDR3 DNA reads TGTGCCTGGAGTGGGGGTTACGAGCAGTACTTC. Protein sequence: CAWSGGYEQYF. This rearrangement joins TRBV30 to TRBJ2-7; D is uncertain. Trimming cost V 1 base and J 4 bases, with 5 bases left between them. Germline V CDR1 and CDR2: GTSNPN, SVGIG (reference sequence). CDR3 length: 11 residues.

This clonotype was counted at least ten times. The V call is TRBV5-1, the J call TRBJ2-7, with D perhaps TRBD2 (6 bases). Germline CDR1 reads SGHRS; CDR2 reads YFSETQ. The length of the CDR3 is 14 residues. The germline V and J ends were trimmed by 5 bases and 5 bases, with 17 bases remaining between them. CDR3 in amino acids: CASRWTLGGNEQYF. The CDR3 DNA reads TGCGCCAGCAGGTGGACTCTGGGGGGAAACGAGCAGTACTTC.

This clonotype was counted ten times or more. The chain recombines TRBV4-1 with TRBJ2-7, with 9 bases lining up with TRBD1. With V trimmed by 2 bases and J by 4 bases, 6 bases remained unmatched. CDR3 length: 15 residues. CDR1 is MGHRA and CDR2 is YSYEKL in the germline V gene. CDR3 loop: CASSQITGGWYEQYF. In DNA, the CDR3 is TGCGCCAGCAGCCAAATAACAGGGGGCTGGTACGAGCAGTACTTC.

This clonotype was recorded at least ten times. The J gene is TRBJ1-6, the V gene TRBV9; 7 bases map to TRBD1. The CDR3 covers 15 residues. CDR1 is SGDLS, CDR2 YYNGEE, per germline. J was trimmed by 9 bases and V by 0 bases; bases with no gene match: 6. The DNA for the CDR3 is TGTGCCAGCAGCGTAGGTGGACAGGTCCGTTCACCCCTCCACTTT. Protein: CASSVGGQVRSPLHF.

As to this clonotype: Just one base apart from a much larger clone, this may be a read error. The DNA of the CDR3 is TGTGCCAGCAGCCAGATGCTGGGGGGCACAGATACGCAGTATTTT. This encodes CASSQMLGGTDTQYF. J is TRBJ2-3 and V is TRBV14; either TRBD1 or TRBD2 may supply D (5 bases each). Germline lookup yields CDR1 SGHDN and CDR2 FVKESK. V was cut by 3 bases and J by 1 base, with 11 bases left in between. The CDR3 sequence is 15 residues long.

This clonotype was counted once. A junction boundary mismatches the germline segment, possibly from a read error. V and J are TRBV10-3 and TRBJ2-3; TRBD2 matches 11 bases. Germline V lookup: CDR1 ENHRY, CDR2 SYGVKD. CDR3 size: 20 residues. The CDR3 loop reads CAIRGDPLAGGLRVTETQYF. DNA for the CDR3: TGTGCCATCAGGGGTGACCCTCTAGCGGGGGGTCTGAGGGTCACAGAGACGCAGTATTTT.

This clonotype occurred many times. The V gene is TRBV5-5, the J gene TRBJ2-1, with D perhaps matching TRBD1 (6 bases). CDR1 and CDR2 (germline): SGHKS, YYEKEE (reference sequence). V lost 3 bases and J 10 bases, leaving 17 bases between the germline ends. There are 14 residues in the CDR3. The CDR3 spells CASSSLTGPREQFF. The CDR3 nucleotides read TGTGCCAGCAGCTCACTCACAGGGCCCCGGGAGCAGTTCTTC.

This clonotype was counted at least ten times. The rearrangement uses TRBV3-1 and TRBJ1-2, with 12 bases that match TRBD1. Germline values: CDR1 LGHDT, CDR2 YNNKEL (reference sequence). V lost 7 bases to trimming and J lost 4 bases; unmatched junction nucleotides: 4. The CDR3 runs 14 residues. The CDR3 loop reads CASTGQGAFYGYTF. Here the CDR3 DNA reads TGTGCCAGCACGGGACAGGGGGCGTTCTATGGCTACACCTTC.

In its sample, this clonotype was seen many times. The chain combines TRBV20-1 with TRBJ2-7; TRBD1 agrees at 9 bases. V lost 5 bases and J lost 2; bases outside the gene matches: 4. The V gene's germline CDR1 is DFQATT and CDR2 SNEGSKA (reference sequence). The CDR3 sequence is 13 residues long. CDR3 sequence: CSAWDRVTYEQYF. The CDR3 DNA is TGCAGTGCTTGGGACAGGGTCACCTACGAGCAGTACTTC.